This T cell receptor beta chain was recorded in a study of shared clonotypes between healthy human individuals. Notes on the study in general: Generation probability values for non-shared clonotypes were lower than those for clonotypes shared by all four donors.

There were no recent acute infections or vaccinations among the donors, who were healthy HIV-negative adults. A note on this clone: Its antigen is unidentified.

V lost 0 bases and J 7 bases, leaving 18 bases between the germline ends. Per germline, CDR1 SGHDN and CDR2 FVKESK. The CDR3 contains 16 residues. When replicate PCRs were run on sorted subsets, they used 200 to 250 ng DNA, around 33,000 T cell genomes. Authors' processing steps: Quality scores were absent from the junction-only immunoSEQ sequences, so filtering differed. Sequencing was performed with immunoSEQ multiplex PCR; in TCRdb, only in-frame clones are kept and a portion is missing. V and J calls and clone size follow that table, whereas D and trimming were derived from the DNA. The table lists about 710,000 clones, around 77% of them singletons.

This chain connects TRBV14 to TRBJ1-1, with D maybe TRBD1 (5 bases). The source of this sequence is a woman in her 30s in good health. Sequencing input: memory CD4+ T cells sorted from blood. The subset denotes: CD45RA-negative fraction. The CDR3 protein is CASSQDLGVGLFEAFF. The CDR3 DNA is TGTGCCAGCAGCCAAGATCTGGGGGTGGGCCTATTTGAAGCTTTCTTT.